This TCR beta chain was documented in a study of blood T cell repertoires in COVID-19. About the research overall: T cells, B-cell-depleted T cells, or PBMCs supplied cDNA or gDNA.

The repertoire was sequenced with immunoSEQ multiplex PCR; TCRdb's copy has only in-frame clones and lacks some. The profile shows 250,000 to 300,000 clones, around 84% of them singletons. This sequence originates from a man aged 30 to 45 with acute COVID-19. The sample consisted of PBMCs or T cells enriched from blood (not recorded which).

CDR3 sequence: CATSDPPGRGHGNTIYF. The CDR3 nucleotides are TGTGCCACCAGTGACCCTCCCGGGAGGGGTCACGGAAACACCATATATTTT. The rearrangement uses TRBV24-1 and TRBJ1-3, with TRBD1 as a possible D gene (5 bases). From germline, CDR1 is KGHDR and CDR2 SFDVKD. The CDR3 is 17 residues long. V lost 4 bases, J lost 4 bases, and 19 bases lay in between.